The TCR beta chain described here comes from a study of blood T cell repertoires in COVID-19 (dated by TCRdb to the early 2020s). Turning to the overall study: Samples covering the acute and convalescent phases of COVID-19 were provided by collaborators in the United States, Italy and Spain. The material from the prospective study consisted of cDNA or gDNA derived from T cells, B-cell-depleted T cells, or PBMCs. Subjects who had been exposed to COVID-19, were actively infected with it, or had recovered from it provided the deeply sampled blood TCRbeta repertoires that made up the dataset. The repertoires were released in a freely available public database meant as a resource for research on the immune response to SARS-CoV-2. Samples were obtained from the ongoing ImmuneRACE study (first 160 participants) and from 1,254 subjects provided by 6 global collaborators. The sample metadata nearly always contained a de-identified subject ID, COVID-19 status, age in years and sex. HLA class I and class II types, where available, came from metadata supplied by the sample provider rather than from assay-based typing.

Results and caveats for the whole study, not just this receptor: Clinical and demographic metadata were provided uncurated, with the amount varying by source and participant.

TCRbeta CDR3 regions were amplified from genomic DNA using the immunoSEQ Assay, a bias-controlled multiplex PCR. From the authors' description of their analysis: The number of nucleated cells in each sample was estimated by amplification of reference gene primers within the assay. To quantify the absolute abundance of each unique TCRbeta CDR3 rearrangement, sequence reads were collapsed and filtered. Productive Simpson clonality was computed per sample as the square root of Simpson's diversity index over productive rearrangements. TCRdb's version of the immuneACCESS table is confined to in-frame rearrangements and falls short of the full clone set. An unresolved V gene accounts for under half of the shortfall where checked; the remainder is of unknown origin. V and J calls and clone size come straight from that table; D and trimming were deduced from the DNA. The sample table shows 250,000 to 350,000 clones, and roughly 88% are seen once. The top ten constitute roughly 4% of the sample.

Participants in the prospective study were aged roughly 18 to 89 years, lived in under 30 United States geographic areas, and enrolled through a virtual design. To assign participants to cohorts, the prospective study relied on clinical history that participants themselves reported in a screening survey and a study questionnaire. Recovered participants in ImmuneRACE Cohort 3 were defined by two consecutive negative NP/OP PCR tests, clearance by a healthcare professional, or resolution of symptoms. Each participant in the prospective study had whole blood, serum and a nasopharyngeal or oropharyngeal swab collected by mobile phlebotomists. Participants in the prospective study had the option to provide additional blood draws and questionnaires over a roughly 2-month period. Before DNA extraction, prospective study blood samples were shipped either frozen or at room temperature. The germline V gene provides CDR1 SNHLY and CDR2 FYNNEI. The CDR3 holds 14 amino acids from the cysteine to the phenylalanine. CDR3 DNA is the only sequence kept; it has 42 bases, read in frame from the first base. V drops 6 bases and J drops 2 bases, leaving 14 bases in between.

This clone was seen once. This receptor's antigen is unknown. No much larger clone exists at a distance of one base, and base qualities are not known. The chain uses TRBV2 and TRBJ2-7; confidence is insufficient to name the D gene. The TCR was taken from a woman aged 25 to 45 who had recovered from COVID-19. Sequenced input: PBMCs or T cells enriched from blood (not recorded which). CDR3 sequence: CASRPGHRPYEQYF. The DNA is as follows: TGTGCCAGCAGGCCGGGTCACCGGCCCTACGAGCAGTACTTC.